These 2 T cell receptor beta chains were sequenced from one sample in a study of blood T cell repertoires in COVID-19. Libraries were prepared by immunoSEQ multiplex PCR; TCRdb keeps only in-frame clonotypes and omits some of them. The data hold approximately 99,000 clones, with roughly 84% observed a single time. The sample comprised peripheral blood. These receptor sequences come from a man aged 65 to 79 with active or convalescent COVID-19.

As regards this clone: In the same sample, other DNA sequences code for this CDR3. This chain links TRBV15 with TRBJ1-5; D is undetermined. V was clipped by 0 bases and J by 0 bases, with 9 bases between them. The CDR3 is made up of 16 amino acids. In germline, CDR1 is LNHNV, CDR2 YYDKDF (reference sequence). The CDR3 here is CATSRDRGYSNQPQHF. The CDR3, as DNA: TGTGCCACCAGCAGAGATCGAGGTTATAGCAATCAGCCCCAGCATTTT. The variable domain in full, completed from reference TRBV15 and TRBJ1-5, reads DAMVIQNPRYQVTQFGKPVTLSCSQTLNHNVMYWYQQKSSQAPKLLFHYYDKDFNNEADTPDNFQSRRPNTSFCFLDIRSPGLGDTAMYLCATSRDRGYSNQPQHFGDGTRLSIL.

This clone was recorded once. For the CDR3, the DNA is TGTGCCTGGAGTGTAAAGGGAGGGATGAACACTGAAGCTTTCTTT. This sequence encodes CAWSVKGGMNTEAFF. V is TRBV30 and J is TRBJ1-1; D remains unclear. CDR3 length: 15 amino acids. V dropped 0 bases and J dropped 0 bases, with 11 bases sitting between them. The germline V gene encodes CDR1 GTSNPN and CDR2 SVGIG (reference sequence).